These 25 T cell receptor beta chains originate from one sample sequenced in a study of neoadjuvant anti-PD-1 for oral cavity cancer. Sequencing was performed with immunoSEQ multiplex PCR; in TCRdb, only in-frame clones are kept and a portion is missing. The table shows roughly 10,000 clones, with less than 70% occurring only once. Noted time point: after neoadjuvant nivolumab, at surgical resection. The specimen was PBMCs, collected after nivolumab (anti-PD-1) treatment. These receptors came from a person between 35 and 79 years old with oral cavity squamous cell carcinoma.

The V call is TRBV29-1, the J call TRBJ2-7; the D is unclear. V was shortened by 6 bases and J by 5 bases, with 14 bases between the two germline ends. Germline-derived CDR1 and CDR2 are SQVTM and ANQGSEA. The CDR3 spans 12 residues. The CDR3 DNA reads TGCAGCGTCGAAAGGGCGCCCAACGAGCAGTACTTC. It specifies CSVERAPNEQYF.

In its sample, this clone was seen a few times. The rearrangement links TRBV5-1 to TRBJ2-5, with D perhaps matching TRBD1 or TRBD2 (5 bases each). CDR3 length: 17 amino acids. Germline-derived CDR1 and CDR2 are SGHRS and YFSETQ. Trimming removed 4 bases at V and 2 bases at J, with 21 bases between. CDR3 sequence (DNA): TGCGCCAGCAGCCCCCGCCTGACCCGAGGGGTTCAAGAGACCCAGTACTTC. Translation: CASSPRLTRGVQETQYF.

The V gene is TRBV10-1, the J gene TRBJ1-3; D perhaps matches TRBD1 (6 bases). With 8 bases removed from V and 3 bases from J, the gap between germline ends came to 11 bases. The CDR3 has 13 residues. The germline V gene has CDR1 WNHNN and CDR2 SYGVQD (reference sequence). DNA of the CDR3: TGCGCCAGCGCACAGGGTAGTGGAAACACCATATATTTT. This codes for CASAQGSGNTIYF.

The chain employs TRBV20-1 and TRBJ2-1; no clear D. Trimming left V 3 bases short and J 8 bases short, with 5 bases between. Germline CDR1 DFQATT, CDR2 SNEGSKA (reference sequence). The CDR3 spans 10 residues. The CDR3 sequence is CSASYDEQFF. The CDR3 DNA sequence: TGCAGTGCTAGTTACGATGAGCAGTTCTTC.

The rearrangement links TRBV30 to TRBJ1-1, with a possible D match to TRBD1 (5 bases). This CDR3 contains 13 residues. Trimming took 3 bases from V and 5 from J, leaving 13 bases between them. Germline lookup yields CDR1 GTSNPN and CDR2 SVGIG (reference sequence). The CDR3 bases are TGTGCCTGGAGAGGGGACCGGGGGACTGAAGCTTTCTTT. Its protein product is CAWRGDRGTEAFF. Full variable domain (remainder filled in from reference TRBV30 and TRBJ1-1): SQTIHQWPATLVQPVGSPLSLECTVEGTSNPNLYWYRQAAGRGLQLLFYSVGIGQISSEVPQNLSASRPQDRQFILSSKKLLLSDSGFYLCAWRGDRGTEAFFGQGTRLTVV.

The rearrangement uses TRBV14 and TRBJ1-4; 7 bases align to TRBD1. CDR1 is SGHDN and CDR2 is FVKESK in the germline V gene. The CDR3 totals 17 residues. V lost 3 bases, J lost 2 bases, and 9 bases stayed unmatched. The CDR3 sequence: CASSHRQGTATNEKLFF. The DNA for the CDR3 is TGTGCCAGCAGCCACCGACAGGGAACTGCGACTAATGAAAAACTGTTTTTT.

This chain connects TRBV5-8 to TRBJ2-7; 8 bases fit TRBD2. The V segment lost 0 bases and the J segment 0 bases; nucleotides outside the gene matches: 5. Germline CDR1 is SGHTS and CDR2 is YDEGEE. The CDR3 is made up of 16 amino acids. The CDR3 bases are TGTGCCAGCAGCTTGGGTCTAGCGGGTAGCTCCTACGAGCAGTACTTC. It encodes CASSLGLAGSSYEQYF.

The chain carries TRBV6-5 and TRBJ1-1; 8 positions agree with TRBD1. Germline V lookup: CDR1 MNHEY, CDR2 SVGAGI. CDR3 length: 15 amino acids. Losses at the gene ends were 6 bases for V and 5 bases for J; bases not matched to a gene: 11. The CDR3 sequence is CASRELQGAGTEAFF. In DNA form, the CDR3 reads TGTGCCAGCAGGGAATTGCAGGGGGCAGGGACTGAAGCTTTCTTT.

The chain uses TRBV11-2 and TRBJ2-7, with D hard to call. This CDR3 has 15 residues. The V end lost 0 bases, the J end lost 4 bases, and 13 bases lay between the germline ends. Germline CDR1 is SGHAT and CDR2 is FQNNGV. CDR3 nucleotide sequence: TGTGCCAGCAGCTTAGACCCCCCCGGTGGGTACGAGCAGTACTTC. It yields the protein CASSLDPPGGYEQYF.

The chain carries TRBV5-6 and TRBJ2-2; possibly TRBD1 for D (7 bases). This CDR3 region has 16 residues. V dropped 3 bases and J dropped 6 bases, with 18 bases sitting between them. Germline CDR1 SGHDT, CDR2 YYEEEE. CDR3 in amino acids: CASSWGRRGHPGELFF. CDR3 in DNA: TGTGCCAGCAGCTGGGGAAGGAGGGGGCATCCCGGGGAGCTGTTTTTT.

V gene TRBV29-1 combines with J gene TRBJ2-5, with D possibly being TRBD2 (5 bases). This CDR3 spans 13 amino acids. Trimming removed 2 bases at V and 0 bases at J, with 7 bases between. From germline, CDR1 is SQVTM and CDR2 ANQGSEA. The CDR3 DNA follows: TGCAGCGTTGAAACGGGGTACCAAGAGACCCAGTACTTC. It yields the protein CSVETGYQETQYF. Together with reference TRBV29-1 and TRBJ2-5, the CDR3 gives the full variable domain: SAVISQKPSRDICQRGTSLTIQCQVDSQVTMMFWYRQQPGQSLTLIATANQGSEATYESGFVIDKFPISRPNLTFSTLTVSNMSPEDSSIYLCSVETGYQETQYFGPGTRLLVL.

V gene TRBV7-9 combines with J gene TRBJ1-2; no reliable D call. The germline V and J ends were trimmed by 5 bases and 4 bases, with 8 bases remaining between them. The germline CDR1 and CDR2 sequences are SEHNR and FQNEAQ (reference sequence). CDR3 size: 12 residues. CDR3 in amino acids: CASSVDSYGYTF. In DNA form, the CDR3 reads TGTGCCAGCAGCGTGGATTCCTATGGCTACACCTTC. Full variable domain (missing parts from reference TRBV7-9 and TRBJ1-2): DTGVSQNPRHKITKRGQNVTFRCDPISEHNRLYWYRQTLGQGPEFLTYFQNEAQLEKSRLLSDRFSAERPKGSFSTLEIQRTEQGDSAMYLCASSVDSYGYTFGSGTRLTVV.

The V call is TRBV19, the J call TRBJ2-5; D perhaps matches TRBD2 (5 bases). Between the trimmed V and J ends, which lost 4 bases and 4 bases, there was a span of 16 bases. Germline CDR1 and CDR2: LNHDA and SQIVND (reference sequence). This CDR3 region has 15 residues. The CDR3 nucleotides read TGTGCCAGTAGTAGTTGGACGTCGGCGGGAGAGACCCAGTACTTC. Its translation is CASSSWTSAGETQYF. The whole variable domain, filled in from reference TRBV19 and TRBJ2-5, reads DGGITQSPKYLFRKEGQNVTLSCEQNLNHDAMYWYRQDPGQGLRLIYYSQIVNDFQKGDIAEGYSVSREKKESFPLTVTSAQKNPTAFYLCASSSWTSAGETQYFGPGTRLLVL.

V is TRBV18 and J is TRBJ1-5; 7 bases are shared with TRBD1. This CDR3 is built from 15 residues. V shed 1 base, J shed 2 bases, and the junction held 2 bases outside the gene matches. Per the germline V gene, CDR1 is KGHSH and CDR2 is LQKENI. The CDR3 DNA follows: TGTGCCAGCTCACCACGAGGGGGCGGCAATCAGCCCCAGCATTTT. Its protein product is CASSPRGGGNQPQHF.

The chain carries TRBV7-2 and TRBJ2-5, with D maybe TRBD2 (6 bases). This CDR3 region has 14 residues. The germline gives CDR1 SGHTA, CDR2 FQGNSA. V lost 5 bases and J lost 6, with 16 bases in between. CDR3 in amino acids: CASSPPPGGKTQYF. The CDR3 DNA sequence: TGTGCCAGCAGCCCGCCCCCAGGAGGGAAGACCCAGTACTTC.

The V gene is TRBV9, the J gene TRBJ1-2, with D maybe TRBD1 (5 bases). The ends were cut back, 3 bases at V and 0 bases at J, with 12 bases in the middle. Looked up from germline, CDR1 is SGDLS and CDR2 is YYNGEE. This CDR3 spans 15 amino acids. The CDR3 DNA sequence: TGTGCCAGCAGCGCCTCAGGGCAATCTAACTATGGCTACACCTTC. Amino acids: CASSASGQSNYGYTF.

The chain is built from TRBV27 and TRBJ2-5, with D tentatively TRBD2 (6 bases). The CDR3 runs 18 residues. The germline V gene encodes CDR1 MNHEY and CDR2 SMNVEV (reference sequence). V shed 3 bases and J shed 5 bases, with 25 bases lying between them. Here the CDR3 reads CASSLTRLEVRMRETQYF. CDR3 sequence (DNA): TGTGCCAGCAGTTTGACCCGACTAGAGGTACGTATGCGGGAGACCCAGTACTTC.

The chain links TRBV27 to TRBJ2-3, with unresolved D. Trimming shortened V by 0 bases and J by 4 bases, and 14 bases separated the two germline ends. CDR1 and CDR2 (germline): MNHEY, SMNVEV (reference sequence). The CDR3 spans 16 residues. This chain's CDR3 is CASSLSDLVSSDTQYF. CDR3 nucleotides: TGTGCCAGCAGTTTATCCGATTTGGTATCCTCAGATACGCAGTATTTT.

The chain employs TRBV10-3 and TRBJ2-5; D could derive from TRBD1 or TRBD2 (5 bases each). This CDR3 is built from 14 residues. Trimming took off 2 bases at V and 2 bases at J, with 9 bases between the two ends. From germline, CDR1 is ENHRY and CDR2 SYGVKD. CDR3 coding DNA: TGTGCCATCAGTGAGCCGGGGACGCAAGAGACCCAGTACTTC. It yields the protein CAISEPGTQETQYF.

The rearrangement uses TRBV28 and TRBJ1-1; unclear D gene. Trimming took off 7 bases at V and 1 base at J, with 10 bases between the two ends. Germline V gene data show CDR1 as MDHEN and CDR2 as SYDVKM. There are 13 residues in the CDR3. The CDR3 DNA sequence: TGTGCCAGCACTTCTTCCGGGAACACTGAAGCTTTCTTT. Its protein product is CASTSSGNTEAFF.

This clone appeared a few times. The chain employs TRBV5-6 and TRBJ1-1; D possibly corresponds to TRBD1 (5 bases). The CDR3 is 14 residues long. The germline V gene has CDR1 SGHDT and CDR2 YYEEEE. The V end was cut by 4 bases, the J end by 1 base, with 11 bases between. The CDR3 reads CASSGGRKNTEAFF. Here the CDR3 DNA reads TGTGCCAGCAGCGGGGGACGGAAGAACACTGAAGCTTTCTTT.

The count of this clone is one. The chain recombines TRBV5-1 with TRBJ2-5, with D possibly being TRBD2 (6 bases). CDR3 length: 19 residues. V lost 0 bases and J 3 bases, leaving 24 bases between the germline ends. Germline lookup yields CDR1 SGHRS and CDR2 YFSETQ. The CDR3 protein is CASSLEAGSTPYYKETQYF. The DNA of the CDR3 is TGCGCCAGCAGCTTGGAGGCGGGATCGACCCCTTACTATAAAGAGACCCAGTACTTC.

This clone was seen just once. This sequence joins TRBV10-1 and TRBJ2-7; D might be TRBD1 (5 bases). The length of the CDR3 is 13 residues. V was pared by 5 bases and J by 3 bases, with 11 bases between. Germline V gene data show CDR1 as WNHNN and CDR2 as SYGVQD (reference sequence). CDR3 coding DNA: TGCGCCAGCAGTCCCAGGGATGGCTACGAGCAGTACTTC. Translation: CASSPRDGYEQYF.

The rearrangement joins TRBV30 to TRBJ1-4; D uncertain. CDR1 is GTSNPN and CDR2 is SVGIG in the germline V gene (reference sequence). The CDR3 spans 14 residues. Trimming left V 1 base short and J 4 bases short, with 10 bases between. This CDR3 reads CAWSANSLNEKLFF. CDR3 sequence (DNA): TGTGCCTGGAGTGCGAACAGCCTTAATGAAAAACTGTTTTTT.

This chain connects TRBV28 to TRBJ2-2; D gene unclear. The CDR3 spans 14 residues. Looked up from germline, CDR1 is MDHEN and CDR2 is SYDVKM. Trimming cost V 3 bases and J 0 bases, with 5 bases left between them. The CDR3 DNA is TGTGCCAGCAGTTTTTACTCGAACACCGGGGAGCTGTTTTTT. The encoded protein is CASSFYSNTGELFF.